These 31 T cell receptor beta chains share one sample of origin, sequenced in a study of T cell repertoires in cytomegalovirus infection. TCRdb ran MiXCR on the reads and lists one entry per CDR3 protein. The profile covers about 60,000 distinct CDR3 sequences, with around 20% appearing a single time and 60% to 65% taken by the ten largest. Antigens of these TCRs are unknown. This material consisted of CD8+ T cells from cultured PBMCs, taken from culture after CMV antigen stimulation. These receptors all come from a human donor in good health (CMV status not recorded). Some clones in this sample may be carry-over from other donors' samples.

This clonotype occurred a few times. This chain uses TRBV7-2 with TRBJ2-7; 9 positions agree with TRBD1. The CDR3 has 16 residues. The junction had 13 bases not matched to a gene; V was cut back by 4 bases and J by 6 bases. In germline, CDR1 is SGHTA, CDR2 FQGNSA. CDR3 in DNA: TGTGCCAGCAGCTCGGCCGGGACAGGGTTTCACAGCGAGCAGTACTTC. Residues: CASSSAGTGFHSEQYF. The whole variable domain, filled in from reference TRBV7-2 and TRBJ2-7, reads GAGVSQSPSNKVTEKGKDVELRCDPISGHTALYWYRQSLGQGLEFLIYFQGNSAPDKSGLPSDRFSAERTGGSVSTLTIQRTQQEDSAVYLCASSSAGTGFHSEQYFGPGTRLTVT.

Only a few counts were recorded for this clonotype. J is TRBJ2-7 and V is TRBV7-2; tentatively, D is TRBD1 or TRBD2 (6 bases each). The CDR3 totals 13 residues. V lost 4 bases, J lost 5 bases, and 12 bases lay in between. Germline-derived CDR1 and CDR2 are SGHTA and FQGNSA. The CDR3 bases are TGTGCCAGCAGCTACGAGGGGGGTGACGAGCAGTACTTC. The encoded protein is CASSYEGGDEQYF. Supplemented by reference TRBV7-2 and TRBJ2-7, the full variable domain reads GAGVSQSPSNKVTEKGKDVELRCDPISGHTALYWYRQSLGQGLEFLIYFQGNSAPDKSGLPSDRFSAERTGGSVSTLTIQRTQQEDSAVYLCASSYEGGDEQYFGPGTRLTVT.

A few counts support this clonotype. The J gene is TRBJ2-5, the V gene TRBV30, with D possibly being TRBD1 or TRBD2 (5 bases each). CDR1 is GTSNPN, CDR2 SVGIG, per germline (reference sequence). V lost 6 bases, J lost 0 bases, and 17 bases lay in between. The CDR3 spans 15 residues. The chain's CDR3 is CACVFEGHYQETQYF. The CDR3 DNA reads TGTGCCTGCGTGTTCGAGGGGCACTACCAAGAGACCCAGTACTTC.

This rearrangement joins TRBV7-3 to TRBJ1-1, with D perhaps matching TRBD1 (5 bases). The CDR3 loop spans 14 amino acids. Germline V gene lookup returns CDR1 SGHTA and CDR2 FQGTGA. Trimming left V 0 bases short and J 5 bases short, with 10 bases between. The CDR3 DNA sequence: TGTGCCAGCAGCTTAACATCAGGGATAACTGAAGCTTTCTTT. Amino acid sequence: CASSLTSGITEAFF.

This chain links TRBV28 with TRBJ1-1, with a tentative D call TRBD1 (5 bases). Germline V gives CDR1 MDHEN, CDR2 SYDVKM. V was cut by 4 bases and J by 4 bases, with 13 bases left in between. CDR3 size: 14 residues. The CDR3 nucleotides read TGTGCCAGCAGTTCCAGAGGCAGGGTCACTGAAGCTTTCTTT. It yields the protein CASSSRGRVTEAFF.

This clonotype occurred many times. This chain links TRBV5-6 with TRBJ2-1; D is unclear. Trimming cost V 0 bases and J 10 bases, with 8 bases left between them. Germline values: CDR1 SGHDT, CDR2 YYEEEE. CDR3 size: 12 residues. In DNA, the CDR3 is TGTGCCAGCAGCTTGGGTGGTAAAGAGCAGTTCTTC. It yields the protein CASSLGGKEQFF.

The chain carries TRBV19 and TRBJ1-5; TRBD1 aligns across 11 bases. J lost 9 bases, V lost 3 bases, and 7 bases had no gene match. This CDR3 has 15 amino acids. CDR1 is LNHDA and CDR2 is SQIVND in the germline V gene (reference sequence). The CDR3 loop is CASSIKGTGGTPQHF. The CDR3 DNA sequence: TGTGCCAGTAGTATCAAGGGGACAGGGGGTACGCCCCAGCATTTT. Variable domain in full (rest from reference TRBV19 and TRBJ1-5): DGGITQSPKYLFRKEGQNVTLSCEQNLNHDAMYWYRQDPGQGLRLIYYSQIVNDFQKGDIAEGYSVSREKKESFPLTVTSAQKNPTAFYLCASSIKGTGGTPQHFGDGTRLSIL.

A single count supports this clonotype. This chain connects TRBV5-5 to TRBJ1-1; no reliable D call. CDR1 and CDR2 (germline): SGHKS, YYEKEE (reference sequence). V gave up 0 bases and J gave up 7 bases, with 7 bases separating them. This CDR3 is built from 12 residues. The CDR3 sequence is CASSLDLSEAFF. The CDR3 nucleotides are TGTGCCAGCAGCTTGGATTTGAGTGAAGCTTTCTTT. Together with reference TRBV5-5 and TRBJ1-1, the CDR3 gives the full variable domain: DAGVTQSPTHLIKTRGQQVTLRCSPISGHKSVSWYQQVLGQGPQFIFQYYEKEERGRGNFPDRFSARQFPNYSSELNVNALLLGDSALYLCASSLDLSEAFFGQGTRLTVV.

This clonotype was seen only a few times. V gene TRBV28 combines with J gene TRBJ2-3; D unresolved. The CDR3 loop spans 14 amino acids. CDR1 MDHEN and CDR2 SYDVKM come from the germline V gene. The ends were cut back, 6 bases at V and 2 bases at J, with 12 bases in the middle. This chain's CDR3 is CASSPASVTDTQYF. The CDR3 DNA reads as TGTGCCAGCAGCCCCGCATCCGTCACAGATACGCAGTATTTT.

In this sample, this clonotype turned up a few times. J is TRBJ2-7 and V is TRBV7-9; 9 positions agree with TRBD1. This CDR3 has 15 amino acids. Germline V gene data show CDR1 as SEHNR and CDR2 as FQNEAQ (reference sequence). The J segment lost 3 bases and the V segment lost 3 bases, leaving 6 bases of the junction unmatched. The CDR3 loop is CASSFPDRGDYEQYF. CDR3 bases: TGTGCCAGCAGCTTTCCGGACAGGGGTGACTACGAGCAGTACTTC.

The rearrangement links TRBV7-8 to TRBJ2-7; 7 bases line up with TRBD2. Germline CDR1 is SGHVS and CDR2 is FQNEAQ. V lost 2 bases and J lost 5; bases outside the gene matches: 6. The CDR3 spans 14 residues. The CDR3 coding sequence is TGTGCCAGCAGCTTAACCCAAGCGGGACACGAGCAGTACTTC. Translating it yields CASSLTQAGHEQYF.

The CDR3 spells CASSVAKDRVNTGELFF. The CDR3 DNA reads TGTGCCAGCAGCGTAGCTAAGGACAGGGTGAACACCGGGGAGCTGTTTTTT. The chain carries TRBV9 and TRBJ2-2; 8 nucleotides agree with TRBD1. Germline lookup yields CDR1 SGDLS and CDR2 YYNGEE. This CDR3 region has 17 residues. The junction had 5 bases not matched to a gene; V was cut back by 0 bases and J by 1 base.

The CDR3 region is CASSWIVGDEQFF. CDR3 bases: TGTGCCAGCAGCTGGATAGTGGGGGACGAGCAGTTCTTC. V gene TRBV7-3 combines with J gene TRBJ2-1; the D gene could be TRBD1 or TRBD2 (5 bases each). CDR3 size: 13 residues. V was trimmed by 4 bases and J by 10 bases, leaving 14 bases between them. The germline V gene encodes CDR1 SGHTA and CDR2 FQGTGA.

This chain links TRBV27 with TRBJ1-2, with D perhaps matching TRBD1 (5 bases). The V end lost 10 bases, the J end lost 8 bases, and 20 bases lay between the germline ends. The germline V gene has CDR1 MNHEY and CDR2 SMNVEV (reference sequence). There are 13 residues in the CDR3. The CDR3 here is CATRAHGSGGYTF. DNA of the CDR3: TGTGCCACCAGGGCTCATGGCTCTGGGGGCTACACCTTC.

The CDR3 sequence is CASSLAGGREQYF. CDR3 bases: TGTGCCAGCAGTTTAGCGGGGGGGCGCGAGCAGTACTTC. The chain couples TRBV6-5 to TRBJ2-7; 11 nucleotides agree with TRBD2. This CDR3 region has 13 residues. The V gene end was trimmed by 4 bases and the J gene end by 6 bases; junction bases not matched to a gene: 2. Per the germline V gene, CDR1 is MNHEY and CDR2 is SVGAGI.

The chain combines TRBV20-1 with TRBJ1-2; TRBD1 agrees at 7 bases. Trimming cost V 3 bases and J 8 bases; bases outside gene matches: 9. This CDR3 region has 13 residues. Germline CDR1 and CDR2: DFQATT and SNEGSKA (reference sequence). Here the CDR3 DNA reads TGCAGTGCTAGCCGACAGGGTGGAAGAGGCTACACCTTC. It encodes CSASRQGGRGYTF.

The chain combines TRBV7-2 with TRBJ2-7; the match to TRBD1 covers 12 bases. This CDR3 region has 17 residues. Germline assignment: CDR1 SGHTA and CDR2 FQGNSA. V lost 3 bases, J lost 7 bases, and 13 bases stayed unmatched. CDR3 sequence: CASSFPGQGADYREQYF. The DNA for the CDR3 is TGTGCCAGCAGCTTCCCGGGACAGGGGGCAGATTATCGTGAGCAGTACTTC.

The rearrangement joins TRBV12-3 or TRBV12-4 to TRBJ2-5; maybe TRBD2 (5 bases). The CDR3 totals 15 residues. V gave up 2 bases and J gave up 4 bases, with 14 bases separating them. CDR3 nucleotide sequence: TGTGCCAGCAGTTTAATCAAGCGGCTGGGAGAGACCCAGTACTTC. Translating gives CASSLIKRLGETQYF.

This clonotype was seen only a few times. The CDR3 loop is CATRQGVDEQYF. The CDR3 nucleotides read TGTGCCACGAGACAGGGGGTAGACGAGCAGTACTTC. The chain joins TRBV2 to TRBJ2-7, with 9 positions matching TRBD1. Germline CDR1 SNHLY, CDR2 FYNNEI. This CDR3 has 12 amino acids. Trimming cost V 10 bases and J 5 bases; bases outside gene matches: 6.

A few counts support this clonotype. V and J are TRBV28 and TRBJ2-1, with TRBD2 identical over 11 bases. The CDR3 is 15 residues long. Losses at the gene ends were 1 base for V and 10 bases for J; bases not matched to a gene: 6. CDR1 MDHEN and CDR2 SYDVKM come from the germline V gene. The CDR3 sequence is CASSLLAGGTKEQFF. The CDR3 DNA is TGTGCCAGCAGTTTATTAGCGGGAGGGACGAAAGAGCAGTTCTTC.

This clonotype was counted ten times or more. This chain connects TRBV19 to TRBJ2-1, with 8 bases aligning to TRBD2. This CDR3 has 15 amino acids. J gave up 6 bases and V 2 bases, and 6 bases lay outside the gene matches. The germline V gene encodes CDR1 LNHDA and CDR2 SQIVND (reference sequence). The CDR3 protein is CASSISSGSLNEQFF. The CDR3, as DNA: TGTGCCAGTAGTATATCCAGCGGGAGCCTCAATGAGCAGTTCTTC.

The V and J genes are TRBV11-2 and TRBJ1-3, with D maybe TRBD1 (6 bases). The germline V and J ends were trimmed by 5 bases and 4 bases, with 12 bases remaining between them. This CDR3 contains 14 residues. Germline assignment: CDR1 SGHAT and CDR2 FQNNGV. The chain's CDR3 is CASSGTGRGNTIYF. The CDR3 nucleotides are TGTGCCAGCAGCGGCACAGGGAGGGGAAACACCATATATTTT.

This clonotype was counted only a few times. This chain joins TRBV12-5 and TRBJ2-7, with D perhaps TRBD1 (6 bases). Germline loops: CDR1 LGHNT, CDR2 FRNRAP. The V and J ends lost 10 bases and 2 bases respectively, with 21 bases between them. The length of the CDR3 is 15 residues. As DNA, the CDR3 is TGTGCTATCCTTAGGGGGACATCGATTACCTACGAGCAGTACTTC. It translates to CAILRGTSITYEQYF.

CDR3 bases: TGTGCCAGCAGTGAAAGGGGCTGGCAGCTTCACTCTGGGGCCAACGTCCTGACTTTC. Encoded protein: CASSERGWQLHSGANVLTF. This chain uses TRBV6-1 with TRBJ2-6, with a weak D call TRBD1 (5 bases). Germline V gene lookup returns CDR1 MNHNS and CDR2 SASEGT. The V gene lost 2 bases and the J gene lost 0 bases, with 17 bases spanning the gap. The CDR3 covers 19 residues.

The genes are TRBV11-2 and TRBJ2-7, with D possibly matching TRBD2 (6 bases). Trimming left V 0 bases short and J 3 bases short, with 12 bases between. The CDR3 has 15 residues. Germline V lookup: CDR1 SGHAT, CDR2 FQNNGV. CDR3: CASSLEPAGLYEQYF. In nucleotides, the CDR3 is TGTGCCAGCAGCTTAGAACCAGCGGGTCTCTACGAGCAGTACTTC.

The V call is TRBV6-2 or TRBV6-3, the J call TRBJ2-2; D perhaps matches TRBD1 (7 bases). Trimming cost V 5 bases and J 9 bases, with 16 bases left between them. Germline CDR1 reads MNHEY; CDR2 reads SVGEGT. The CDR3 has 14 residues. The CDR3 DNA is TGTGCCAGCAGTCCGGCAGGGGGGAGATGGGAGCTGTTTTTT. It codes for CASSPAGGRWELFF.

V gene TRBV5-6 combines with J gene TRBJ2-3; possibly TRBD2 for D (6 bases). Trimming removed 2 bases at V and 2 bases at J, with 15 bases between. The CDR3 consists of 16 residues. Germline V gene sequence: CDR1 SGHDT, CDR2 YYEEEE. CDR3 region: CASSFRGLSFTDTQYF. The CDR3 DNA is TGTGCCAGCAGCTTTCGTGGACTAAGCTTCACAGATACGCAGTATTTT.

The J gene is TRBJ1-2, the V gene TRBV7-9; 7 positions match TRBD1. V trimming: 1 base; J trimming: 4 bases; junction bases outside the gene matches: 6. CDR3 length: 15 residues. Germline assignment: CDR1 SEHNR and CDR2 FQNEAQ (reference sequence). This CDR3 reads CASSLGKTGSYGYTF. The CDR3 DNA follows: TGTGCCAGCAGCTTAGGGAAGACAGGGAGCTATGGCTACACCTTC. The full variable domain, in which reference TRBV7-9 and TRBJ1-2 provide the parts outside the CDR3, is DTGVSQNPRHKITKRGQNVTFRCDPISEHNRLYWYRQTLGQGPEFLTYFQNEAQLEKSRLLSDRFSAERPKGSFSTLEIQRTEQGDSAMYLCASSLGKTGSYGYTFGSGTRLTVV.

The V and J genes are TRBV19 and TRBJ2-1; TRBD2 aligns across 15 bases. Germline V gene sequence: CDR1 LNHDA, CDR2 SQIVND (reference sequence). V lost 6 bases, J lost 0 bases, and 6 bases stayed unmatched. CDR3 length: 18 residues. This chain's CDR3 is CASSDGTSGRSSYNEQFF. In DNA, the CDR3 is TGTGCCAGTAGCGACGGGACTAGCGGGAGGAGCTCCTACAATGAGCAGTTCTTC. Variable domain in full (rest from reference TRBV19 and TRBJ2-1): DGGITQSPKYLFRKEGQNVTLSCEQNLNHDAMYWYRQDPGQGLRLIYYSQIVNDFQKGDIAEGYSVSREKKESFPLTVTSAQKNPTAFYLCASSDGTSGRSSYNEQFFGPGTRLTVL.

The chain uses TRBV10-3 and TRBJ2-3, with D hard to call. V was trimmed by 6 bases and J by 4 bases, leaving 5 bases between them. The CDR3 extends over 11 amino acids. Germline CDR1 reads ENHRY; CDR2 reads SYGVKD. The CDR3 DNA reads TGTGCCATCAGCCGTGCAGATACGCAGTATTTT. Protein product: CAISRADTQYF.

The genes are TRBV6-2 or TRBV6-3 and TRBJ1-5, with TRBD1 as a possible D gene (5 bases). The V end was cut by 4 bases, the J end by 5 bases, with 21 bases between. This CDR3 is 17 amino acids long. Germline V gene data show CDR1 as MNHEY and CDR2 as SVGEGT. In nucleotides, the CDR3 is TGTGCCAGCAGTTCCCGGGACCGGGCGTGGTTTTATCAGCCCCAGCATTTT. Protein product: CASSSRDRAWFYQPQHF.